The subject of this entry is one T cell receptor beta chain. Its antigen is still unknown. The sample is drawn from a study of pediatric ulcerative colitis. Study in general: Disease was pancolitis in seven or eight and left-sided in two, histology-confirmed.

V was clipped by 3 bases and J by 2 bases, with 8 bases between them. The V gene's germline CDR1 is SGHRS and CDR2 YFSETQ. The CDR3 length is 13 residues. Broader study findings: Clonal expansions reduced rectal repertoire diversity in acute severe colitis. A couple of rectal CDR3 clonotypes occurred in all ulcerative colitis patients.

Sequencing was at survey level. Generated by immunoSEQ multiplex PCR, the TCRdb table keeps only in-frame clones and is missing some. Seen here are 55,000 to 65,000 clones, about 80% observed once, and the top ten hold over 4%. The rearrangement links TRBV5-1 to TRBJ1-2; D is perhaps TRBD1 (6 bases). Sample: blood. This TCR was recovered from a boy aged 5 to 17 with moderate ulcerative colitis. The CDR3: CASSYGQNYGYTF. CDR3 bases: TGCGCCAGCAGCTATGGACAGAACTATGGCTACACCTTC.